This T cell receptor beta chain comes out of a study of T cell responses to AZD1222 COVID-19 vaccine. Study-wide findings and caveats: Regions 160-218 and 743-854 held dominance among vaccine-associated CD4 TCRs, which spanned spike.

The germline V gene encodes CDR1 SGHVS and CDR2 FQNEAQ. CDR3 length equals 15 residues. Trimming took off 5 bases at V and 5 bases at J, with 18 bases between the two ends. Worth noting for this clone: Its antigen is still unknown.

TCRdb's table, derived via immunoSEQ multiplex PCR, lists solely in-frame clones and lacks some. The sample holds under 110,000 clones, about 89% seen once. The source of this sequence is an adult who received the AZD1222 COVID-19 vaccine. This material consisted of peripheral blood, taken 28 days after the second AZD1222 dose. V gene TRBV7-8 combines with J gene TRBJ1-2; tentatively, D is TRBD1 (5 bases). The CDR3 is CASSQGGPPGYGYTF. The CDR3 DNA reads as TGTGCCAGCAGCCAGGGAGGACCGCCGGGGTATGGCTACACCTTC.